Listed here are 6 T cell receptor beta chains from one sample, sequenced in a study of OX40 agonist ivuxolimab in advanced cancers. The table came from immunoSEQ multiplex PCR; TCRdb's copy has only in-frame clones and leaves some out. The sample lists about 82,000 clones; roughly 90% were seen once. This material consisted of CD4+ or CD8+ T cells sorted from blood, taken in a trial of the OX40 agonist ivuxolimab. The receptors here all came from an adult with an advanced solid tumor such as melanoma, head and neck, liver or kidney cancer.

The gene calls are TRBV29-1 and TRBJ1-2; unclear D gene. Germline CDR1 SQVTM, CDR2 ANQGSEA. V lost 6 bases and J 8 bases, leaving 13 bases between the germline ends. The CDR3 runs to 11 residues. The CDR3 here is CSVPLPFGYTF. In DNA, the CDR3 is TGCAGCGTCCCACTCCCCTTCGGCTACACCTTC.

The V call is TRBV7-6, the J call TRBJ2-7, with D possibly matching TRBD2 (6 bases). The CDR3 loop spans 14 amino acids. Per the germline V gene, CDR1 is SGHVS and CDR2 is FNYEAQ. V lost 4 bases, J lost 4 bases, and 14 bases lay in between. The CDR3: CASSYRETEYEQYF. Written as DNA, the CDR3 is TGTGCCAGCAGCTACCGGGAGACCGAATACGAGCAGTACTTC.

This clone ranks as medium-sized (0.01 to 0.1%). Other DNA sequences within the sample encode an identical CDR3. As DNA, the CDR3 is TGTGCCAGCAGTGAACTAGCGGGGGGGCCCAATGAGCAGTTCTTC. Translated, it gives CASSELAGGPNEQFF. The V call is TRBV6-4, the J call TRBJ2-1; 13 nucleotides match TRBD2. The CDR3 has 15 amino acids. Germline assignment: CDR1 MRHNA and CDR2 SNTAGT. V gave up 3 bases and J gave up 6 bases; unmatched junction bases: 2.

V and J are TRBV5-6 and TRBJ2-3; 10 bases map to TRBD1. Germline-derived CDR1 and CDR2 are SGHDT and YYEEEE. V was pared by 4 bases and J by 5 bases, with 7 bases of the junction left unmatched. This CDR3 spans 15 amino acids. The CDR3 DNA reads TGTGCCAGCAGCCTGGGGACAGGGGATGGAGATACGCAGTATTTT. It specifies CASSLGTGDGDTQYF.

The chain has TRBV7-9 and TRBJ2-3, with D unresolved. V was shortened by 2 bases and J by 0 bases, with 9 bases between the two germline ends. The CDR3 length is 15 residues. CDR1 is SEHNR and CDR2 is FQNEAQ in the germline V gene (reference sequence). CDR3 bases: TGTGCCAGCAGCTTATTGGGTACTAGCACAGATACGCAGTATTTT. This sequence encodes CASSLLGTSTDTQYF. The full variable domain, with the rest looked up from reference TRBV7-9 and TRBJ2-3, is DTGVSQNPRHKITKRGQNVTFRCDPISEHNRLYWYRQTLGQGPEFLTYFQNEAQLEKSRLLSDRFSAERPKGSFSTLEIQRTEQGDSAMYLCASSLLGTSTDTQYFGPGTRLTVL.

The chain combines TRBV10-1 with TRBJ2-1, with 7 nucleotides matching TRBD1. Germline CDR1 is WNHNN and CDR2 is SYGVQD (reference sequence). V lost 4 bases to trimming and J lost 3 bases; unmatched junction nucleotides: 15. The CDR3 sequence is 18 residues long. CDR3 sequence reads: CASSGRGEKGADYNEQFF. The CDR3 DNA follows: TGCGCCAGCAGTGGTAGGGGTGAGAAGGGGGCAGACTACAATGAGCAGTTCTTC.